The T cell receptor (beta chain) described here comes from a study of CD8+ T cells in alopecia areata. The treatment was: oral pan-JAK inhibitor, 5-10 mg twice daily. The V end lost 0 bases, the J end lost 0 bases, and 9 bases lay between the germline ends. The CDR3 covers 15 residues. Germline lookup yields CDR1 SGHRS and CDR2 YFSETQ. Extraction and reverse transcription of RNA yielded cDNA as the sequencing template. Data came from immunoSEQ multiplex PCR; TCRdb stores just in-frame clones and leaves some out. The repertoire holds some 170,000 clones, with around half as singletons. The chain is built from TRBV5-1 and TRBJ1-1; tentative D call: TRBD1 (6 bases). The TCR originated in a human donor with alopecia areata. Source: CD8+ T cells sorted from blood, taken at week 24, from a patient treated with tofacitinib. Here the CDR3 reads CASSLGQAMNTEAFF. In DNA form, the CDR3 reads TGCGCCAGCAGCTTGGGACAGGCGATGAACACTGAAGCTTTCTTT.